What follows is one TCR beta chain and its context. This sample is part of a study of blood T cell repertoires in COVID-19. Study details: Sites in the United States, Italy and Spain provided acute and convalescent COVID-19 samples.

As processed by the authors: Amplified reference gene primers provided the basis for estimating nucleated cell counts. Data came from immunoSEQ multiplex PCR; TCRdb stores just in-frame clones and leaves some out. V and J calls plus clone size are reproduced from that table; the DNA served to infer D and trimming. The repertoire includes some 150,000 clones, around 83% of them detected once, and roughly 5.7% sits in the top ten. Residents of 24 US areas, aged about 18 to 89 years, made up the participants. Participants in the exposed group had met a COVID-19 case in the 2 weeks before joining the study. The clonotype was recovered from a woman between 45 and 60 years old who had been exposed to COVID-19. The source material was PBMCs or T cells enriched from blood (not recorded which).

CDR3 sequence: CASSFRGTNEKLFF. For the CDR3, the DNA is TGCGCCAGCAGCTTCCGGGGAACTAATGAAAAACTGTTTTTT. The rearrangement links TRBV5-1 to TRBJ1-4; no clear D gene. V was pared by 2 bases and J by 1 base, with 6 bases between. The CDR3 spans 14 residues. Germline V gives CDR1 SGHRS, CDR2 YFSETQ.